A single sample gave rise to the 14 T cell receptor beta chains below, sequenced in a study of cytomegalovirus exposure and HLA in healthy donors. Both 60 Vbeta primers and 13 Jbeta primers went into the PCR. Repertoires were generated with immunoSEQ multiplex PCR, while TCRdb's copy carries only in-frame clones and drops some. The sample holds hundreds of thousands of clones; around nine tenths are singletons and the top ten take roughly 2.1%. Material: PBMCs. The source is a woman aged 18-35 years in good health and CMV-seronegative.

The chain has TRBV7-9 and TRBJ2-5, with 9 positions matching TRBD2. CDR1 and CDR2 (germline): SEHNR, FQNEAQ (reference sequence). CDR3 length: 17 amino acids. V shed 5 bases and J 3 bases; nucleotides not matched to a gene: 13. As DNA, the CDR3 is TGTGCCAGCAGCCCGGGGGTAGCGGGGGAAACCGAAGAGACCCAGTACTTC. It specifies CASSPGVAGETEETQYF. Filled out from reference TRBV7-9 and TRBJ2-5, the complete variable domain reads DTGVSQNPRHKITKRGQNVTFRCDPISEHNRLYWYRQTLGQGPEFLTYFQNEAQLEKSRLLSDRFSAERPKGSFSTLEIQRTEQGDSAMYLCASSPGVAGETEETQYFGPGTRLLVL.

This clone was counted only a few times. The J gene is TRBJ2-6, the V gene TRBV19; 7 bases are a match to TRBD2. V shed 9 bases, J shed 9 bases, and the junction held 11 bases outside the gene matches. Germline CDR1 is LNHDA and CDR2 is SQIVND (reference sequence). CDR3 length: 14 residues. The CDR3 region is CASRLSAGVNVLTF. CDR3 sequence (DNA): TGTGCCAGCCGCTTATCGGCGGGAGTCAACGTCCTGACTTTC.

This clone was seen only a few times. V gene TRBV11-2 combines with J gene TRBJ1-1, with a weak D call TRBD1 (5 bases). Trimming cost V 2 bases and J 3 bases, with 10 bases left between them. The CDR3 has 14 residues. Germline CDR1 SGHAT, CDR2 FQNNGV. CDR3 nucleotides: TGTGCCAGCAGCTTACAGGGAGGGTACACTGAAGCTTTCTTT. Translation: CASSLQGGYTEAFF.

The gene calls are TRBV5-1 and TRBJ1-1; TRBD1 is a possible D gene (6 bases). There are 17 residues in the CDR3. Deletions cut 8 bases from V and 2 bases from J, with 25 bases between. CDR1 and CDR2 from the germline V gene are SGHRS and YFSETQ. CDR3 region: CASQGGGTGSGNTEAFF. The CDR3 nucleotides are TGCGCCAGTCAAGGGGGGGGCACAGGGTCGGGAAACACTGAAGCTTTCTTT.

This chain connects TRBV10-3 to TRBJ2-7; 8 bases fit TRBD1. Germline V lookup: CDR1 ENHRY, CDR2 SYGVKD. The trim removed 4 bases at V and 3 bases at J, leaving 5 bases unmatched. The CDR3 consists of 14 residues. Written as DNA, the CDR3 is TGTGCCATCAGTGGGGACAGGAGTTACTACGAGCAGTACTTC. It specifies CAISGDRSYYEQYF.

The gene calls are TRBV9 and TRBJ2-3; 9 bases match TRBD2. This CDR3 has 18 amino acids. The ends lost 0 bases at V and 2 bases at J; junction bases unmatched: 10. Germline assignment: CDR1 SGDLS and CDR2 YYNGEE. The CDR3 region has the DNA TGTGCCAGCAGCGTAGAGAATAGCGGGGGACCACTCACAGATACGCAGTATTTT. It specifies CASSVENSGGPLTDTQYF.

This chain uses TRBV27 with TRBJ1-6; no firm D call. V was shortened by 5 bases and J by 10 bases, with 12 bases between the two germline ends. The CDR3 extends over 13 amino acids. From germline, CDR1 is MNHEY and CDR2 SMNVEV (reference sequence). CDR3 sequence (DNA): TGTGCCAGCAGTCCTAGAAGGTGGTCACCCCTCCACTTT. It is translated as CASSPRRWSPLHF.

About this clone: Mismatch with germline at one junction end may stem from a read error. The V gene is TRBV7-9, the J gene TRBJ1-4, with 8 positions matching TRBD1. The germline V gene encodes CDR1 SEHNR and CDR2 FQNEAQ (reference sequence). The CDR3 is made up of 14 amino acids. In DNA, the CDR3 is TGTTCCAGCAGCTCAGACAGGGGAAATGAAAAACTGTTTTTT. Residues: CSSSSDRGNEKLFF.

In this sample, this clone turned up once. The chain carries TRBV30 and TRBJ2-1, with D tentatively TRBD2 (6 bases). The length of the CDR3 is 12 residues. The V gene lost 8 bases and the J gene lost 8 bases, with 16 bases spanning the gap. Per the germline V gene, CDR1 is GTSNPN and CDR2 is SVGIG (reference sequence). CDR3 protein: CALSGPRDEQFF. The DNA for the CDR3 is TGTGCCCTGAGCGGGCCCCGCGATGAGCAGTTCTTC.

V and J are TRBV7-6 and TRBJ2-2; 7 bases are shared with TRBD1. The V and J ends lost 4 bases and 0 bases, in that order; junction bases with no gene match: 2. Germline lookup yields CDR1 SGHVS and CDR2 FNYEAQ. The CDR3 is made up of 15 amino acids. The CDR3 loop reads CASSSGQTNTGELFF. In DNA form, the CDR3 reads TGTGCCAGCAGCTCGGGACAGACGAACACCGGGGAGCTGTTTTTT.

The chain joins TRBV19 to TRBJ1-5, with 8 bases lining up with TRBD1. CDR1 and CDR2 (germline): LNHDA, SQIVND (reference sequence). The length of the CDR3 is 15 residues. Germline trimming cut 10 bases from V and 1 base from J; bases unmatched to any gene: 9. Written as DNA, the CDR3 is TGTGCCACCCAAGACAGGGGAGAGAGCAATCAGCCCCAGCATTTT. It codes for CATQDRGESNQPQHF.

V and J are TRBV23-1 and TRBJ1-5, with 8 nucleotides matching TRBD1. TRBV23-1 is noted as an ORF with a role that remains uncertain. The V segment lost 4 bases and the J segment 6 bases; nucleotides outside the gene matches: 17. The CDR3 runs to 18 residues. The CDR3 DNA follows: TGCGCCAGCAGTCGAATCCAGGTCGACAGGGGAGGATTTCAGCCCCAGCATTTT. Residues: CASSRIQVDRGGFQPQHF.

The chain joins TRBV19 to TRBJ2-1, with TRBD1 as a possible D gene (6 bases). CDR3 size: 17 residues. Trimming shortened V by 5 bases and J by 4 bases, and 21 bases separated the two germline ends. Per the germline V gene, CDR1 is LNHDA and CDR2 is SQIVND (reference sequence). CDR3 sequence reads: CASSLFWGTSGYNEQFF. CDR3 nucleotides: TGTGCCAGTAGTCTTTTTTGGGGGACAAGCGGATACAATGAGCAGTTCTTC.

This chain joins TRBV2 and TRBJ1-6, with D tentatively TRBD1 (6 bases). From germline, CDR1 is SNHLY and CDR2 FYNNEI. V lost 3 bases and J 8 bases, leaving 14 bases between the germline ends. The CDR3 length is 15 residues. The CDR3 DNA is TGTGCCAGCAGTGAGGACAGCGGATTCGATTCACCCCTCCACTTT. Translation gives CASSEDSGFDSPLHF.